This T cell receptor beta chain was observed in a study of control samples from healthy donors and cancer patients. Germline loops: CDR1 MNHEY, CDR2 SVGAGI. Trimming took off 5 bases at V and 4 bases at J, with 8 bases between the two ends. This CDR3 is 12 amino acids long. Using immunoSEQ multiplex PCR, the repertoire was profiled, and TCRdb retains in-frame clones only, with some absent. This table has 150,000 to 200,000 clones, 85% to 90% appearing once. The receptor was derived from a woman younger than 45 in good health. The V and J genes are TRBV6-5 and TRBJ2-5; D is perhaps TRBD1 (6 bases). What was sequenced was blood. The CDR3 sequence is CASSHRVETQYF. In DNA form, the CDR3 reads TGTGCCAGCAGTCACAGGGTAGAGACCCAGTACTTC.